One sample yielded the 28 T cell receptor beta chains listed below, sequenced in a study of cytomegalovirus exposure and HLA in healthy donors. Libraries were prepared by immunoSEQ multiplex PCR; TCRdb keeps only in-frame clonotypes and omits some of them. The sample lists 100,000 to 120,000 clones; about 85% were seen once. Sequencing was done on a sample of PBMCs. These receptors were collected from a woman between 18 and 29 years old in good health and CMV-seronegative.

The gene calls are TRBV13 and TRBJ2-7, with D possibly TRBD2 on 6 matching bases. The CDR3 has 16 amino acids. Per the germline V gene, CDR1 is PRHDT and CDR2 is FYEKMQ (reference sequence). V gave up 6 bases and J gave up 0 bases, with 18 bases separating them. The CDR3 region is CASRPHSDGSSYEQYF. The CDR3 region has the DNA TGTGCCAGCAGACCGCACTCCGACGGGAGCTCCTACGAGCAGTACTTC.

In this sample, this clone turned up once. CDR3 region: CASSSQDRITDTQYF. CDR3 bases: TGCGCCAGCAGCTCCCAGGACAGAATCACAGATACGCAGTATTTT. V usage is TRBV5-1 and J usage is TRBJ2-3, with D possibly TRBD1 on 6 matching bases. V was trimmed by 3 bases and J by 2 bases, leaving 13 bases between them. The CDR3 covers 15 residues. Germline V lookup: CDR1 SGHRS, CDR2 YFSETQ.

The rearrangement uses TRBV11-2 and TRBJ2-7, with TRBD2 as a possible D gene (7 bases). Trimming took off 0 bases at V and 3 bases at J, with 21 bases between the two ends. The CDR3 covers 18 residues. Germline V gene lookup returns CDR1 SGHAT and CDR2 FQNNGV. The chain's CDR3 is CASSLEDGGPPIFYEQYF. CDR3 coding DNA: TGTGCCAGCAGCTTAGAAGACGGGGGGCCACCTATATTCTACGAGCAGTACTTC.

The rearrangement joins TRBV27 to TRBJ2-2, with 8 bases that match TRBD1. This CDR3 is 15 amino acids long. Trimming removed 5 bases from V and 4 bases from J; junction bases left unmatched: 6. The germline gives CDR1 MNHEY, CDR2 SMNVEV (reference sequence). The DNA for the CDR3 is TGTGCCAGCAGTGCGCAGGGGGCGGGCACCGGGGAGCTGTTTTTT. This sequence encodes CASSAQGAGTGELFF.

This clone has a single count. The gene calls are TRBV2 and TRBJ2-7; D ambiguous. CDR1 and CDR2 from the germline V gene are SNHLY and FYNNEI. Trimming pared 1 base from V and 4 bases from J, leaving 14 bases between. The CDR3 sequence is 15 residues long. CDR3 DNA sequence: TGTGCCAGCAGTGAAGAAGAGAGAACGTTATACGAGCAGTACTTC. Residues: CASSEEERTLYEQYF.

CDR3 in amino acids: CASSLLGSTGWETQYF. CDR3 coding DNA: TGTGCCAGCAGCTTGCTCGGAAGCACAGGGTGGGAGACCCAGTACTTC. The chain joins TRBV13 to TRBJ2-5; D might be TRBD1 (6 bases). Trimming took off 3 bases at V and 5 bases at J, with 19 bases between the two ends. Looked up from germline, CDR1 is PRHDT and CDR2 is FYEKMQ (reference sequence). This CDR3 comprises 16 residues.

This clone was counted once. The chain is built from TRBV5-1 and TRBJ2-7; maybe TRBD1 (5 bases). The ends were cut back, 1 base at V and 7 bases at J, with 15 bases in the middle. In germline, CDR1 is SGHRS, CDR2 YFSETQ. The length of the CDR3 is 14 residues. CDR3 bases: TGCGCCAGCAGCTTGTCTAGGGGCGTCGAGGAGCAGTACTTC. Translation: CASSLSRGVEEQYF.

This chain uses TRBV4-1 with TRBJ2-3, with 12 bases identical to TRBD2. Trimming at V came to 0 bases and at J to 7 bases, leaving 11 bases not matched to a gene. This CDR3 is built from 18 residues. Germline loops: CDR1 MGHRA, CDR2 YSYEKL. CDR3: CASSQEFGASGGAYTQYF. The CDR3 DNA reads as TGCGCCAGCAGCCAAGAATTTGGGGCTAGCGGGGGGGCATATACGCAGTATTTT.

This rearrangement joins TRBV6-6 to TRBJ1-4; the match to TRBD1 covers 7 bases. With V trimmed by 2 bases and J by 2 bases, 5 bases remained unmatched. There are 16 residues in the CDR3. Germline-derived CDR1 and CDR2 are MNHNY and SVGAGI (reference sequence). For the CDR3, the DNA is TGTGCCAGCAGTTACGGAGGGGGCCTGACTAATGAAAAACTGTTTTTT. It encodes CASSYGGGLTNEKLFF.

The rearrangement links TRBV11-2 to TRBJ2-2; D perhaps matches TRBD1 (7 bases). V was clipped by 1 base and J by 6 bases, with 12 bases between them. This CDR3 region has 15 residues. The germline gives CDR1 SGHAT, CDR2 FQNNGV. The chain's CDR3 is CASSLAQGEAGELFF. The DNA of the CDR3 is TGTGCCAGCAGCTTAGCTCAGGGGGAGGCCGGGGAGCTGTTTTTT. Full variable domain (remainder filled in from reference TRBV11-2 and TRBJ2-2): EAGVAQSPRYKIIEKRQSVAFWCNPISGHATLYWYQQILGQGPKLLIQFQNNGVVDDSQLPKDRFSAERLKGVDSTLKIQPAKLEDSAVYLCASSLAQGEAGELFFGEGSRLTVL.

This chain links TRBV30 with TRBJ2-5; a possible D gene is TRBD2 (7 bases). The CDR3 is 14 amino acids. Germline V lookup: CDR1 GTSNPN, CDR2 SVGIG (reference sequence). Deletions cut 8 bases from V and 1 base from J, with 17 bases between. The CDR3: CAGFRRGAQETQYF. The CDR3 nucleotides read TGTGCCGGATTTAGACGGGGGGCCCAAGAGACCCAGTACTTC. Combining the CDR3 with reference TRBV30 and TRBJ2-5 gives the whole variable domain SQTIHQWPATLVQPVGSPLSLECTVEGTSNPNLYWYRQAAGRGLQLLFYSVGIGQISSEVPQNLSASRPQDRQFILSSKKLLLSDSGFYLCAGFRRGAQETQYFGPGTRLLVL.

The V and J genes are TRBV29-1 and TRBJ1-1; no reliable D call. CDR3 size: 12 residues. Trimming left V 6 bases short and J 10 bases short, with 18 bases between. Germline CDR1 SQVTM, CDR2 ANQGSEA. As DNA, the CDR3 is TGCAGCGTCTCAATAGACACCTCAGGAGCTTTCTTT. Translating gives CSVSIDTSGAFF.

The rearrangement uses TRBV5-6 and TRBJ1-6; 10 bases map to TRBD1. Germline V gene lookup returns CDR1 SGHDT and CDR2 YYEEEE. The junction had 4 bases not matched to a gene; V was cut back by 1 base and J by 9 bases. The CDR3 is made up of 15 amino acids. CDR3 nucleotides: TGTGCCAGCAGCTTGATTGGACAGGGGGGTTCACCCCTCCACTTT. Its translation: CASSLIGQGGSPLHF.

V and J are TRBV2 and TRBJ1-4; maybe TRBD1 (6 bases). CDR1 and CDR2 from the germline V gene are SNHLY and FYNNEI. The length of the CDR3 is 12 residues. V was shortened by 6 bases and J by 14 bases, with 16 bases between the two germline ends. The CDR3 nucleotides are TGTGCCAGCAGGAGATTACAGGGCGATCTGTTTTTT. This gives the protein CASRRLQGDLFF.

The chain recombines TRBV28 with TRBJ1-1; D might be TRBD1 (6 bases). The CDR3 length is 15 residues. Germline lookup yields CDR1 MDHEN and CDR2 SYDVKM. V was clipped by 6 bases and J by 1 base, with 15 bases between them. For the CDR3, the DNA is TGTGCCAGCAGGCAGGGGCTCTGGCCGAACACTGAAGCTTTCTTT. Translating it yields CASRQGLWPNTEAFF.

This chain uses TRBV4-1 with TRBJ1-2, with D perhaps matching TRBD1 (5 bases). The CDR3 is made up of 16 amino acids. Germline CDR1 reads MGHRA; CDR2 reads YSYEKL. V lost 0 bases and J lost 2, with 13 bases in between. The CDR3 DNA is TGCGCCAGCAGCCAAGATCTACAGGTCAACAACTATGGCTACACCTTC. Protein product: CASSQDLQVNNYGYTF.

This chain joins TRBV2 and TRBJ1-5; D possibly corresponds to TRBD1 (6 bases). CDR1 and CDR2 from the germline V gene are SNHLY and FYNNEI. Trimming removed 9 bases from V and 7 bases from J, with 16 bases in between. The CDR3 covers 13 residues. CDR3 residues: CASSRGIGQPQHF. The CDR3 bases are TGTGCCAGTTCTAGGGGGATTGGGCAGCCCCAGCATTTT.

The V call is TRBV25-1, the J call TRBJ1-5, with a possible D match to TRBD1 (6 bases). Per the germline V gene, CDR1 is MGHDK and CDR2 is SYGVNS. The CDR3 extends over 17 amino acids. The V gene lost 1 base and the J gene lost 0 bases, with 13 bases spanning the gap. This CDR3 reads CASSESRQADSNQPQHF. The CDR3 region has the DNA TGTGCCAGCAGTGAATCCCGACAGGCCGATAGCAATCAGCCCCAGCATTTT.

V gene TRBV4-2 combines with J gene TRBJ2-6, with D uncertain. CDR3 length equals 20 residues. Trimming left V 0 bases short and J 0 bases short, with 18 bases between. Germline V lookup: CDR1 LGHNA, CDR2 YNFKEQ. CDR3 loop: CASSQDPPRADSSGANVLTF. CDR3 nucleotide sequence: TGTGCCAGCAGCCAAGATCCCCCCCGTGCCGACTCCTCTGGGGCCAACGTCCTGACTTTC.

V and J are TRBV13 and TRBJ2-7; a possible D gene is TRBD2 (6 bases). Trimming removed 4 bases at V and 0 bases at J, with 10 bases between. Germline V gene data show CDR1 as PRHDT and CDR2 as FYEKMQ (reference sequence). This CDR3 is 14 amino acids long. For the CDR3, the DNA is TGTGCCAGCAGCTATAGACTAGGCTCCTACGAGCAGTACTTC. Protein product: CASSYRLGSYEQYF.

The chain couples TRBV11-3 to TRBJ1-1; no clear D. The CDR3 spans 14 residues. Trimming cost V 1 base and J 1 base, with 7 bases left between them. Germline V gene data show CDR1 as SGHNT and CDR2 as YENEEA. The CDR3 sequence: CASSLGASNTEAFF. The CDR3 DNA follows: TGTGCCAGCAGCTTAGGGGCATCGAACACTGAAGCTTTCTTT.

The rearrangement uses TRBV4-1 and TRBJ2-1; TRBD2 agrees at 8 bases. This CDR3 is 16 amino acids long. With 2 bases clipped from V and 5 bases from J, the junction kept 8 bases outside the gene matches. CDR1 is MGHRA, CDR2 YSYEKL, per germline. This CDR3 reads CASSQPGGASHNEQFF. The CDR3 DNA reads TGCGCCAGCAGCCAACCGGGGGGGGCAAGTCACAATGAGCAGTTCTTC.

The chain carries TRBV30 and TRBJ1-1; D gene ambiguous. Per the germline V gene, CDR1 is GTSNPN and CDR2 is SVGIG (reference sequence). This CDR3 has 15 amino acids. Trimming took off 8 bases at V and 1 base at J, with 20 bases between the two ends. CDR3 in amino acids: CAQWGGSGSNTEAFF. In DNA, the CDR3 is TGTGCCCAATGGGGTGGTTCGGGGTCGAACACTGAAGCTTTCTTT.

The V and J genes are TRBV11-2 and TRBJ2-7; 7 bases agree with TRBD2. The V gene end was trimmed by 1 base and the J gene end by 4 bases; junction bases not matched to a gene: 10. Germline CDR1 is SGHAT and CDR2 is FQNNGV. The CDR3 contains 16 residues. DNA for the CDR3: TGTGCCAGCAGCTTAGTTCGGGGGGTTAAGCCATACGAGCAGTACTTC. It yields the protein CASSLVRGVKPYEQYF.

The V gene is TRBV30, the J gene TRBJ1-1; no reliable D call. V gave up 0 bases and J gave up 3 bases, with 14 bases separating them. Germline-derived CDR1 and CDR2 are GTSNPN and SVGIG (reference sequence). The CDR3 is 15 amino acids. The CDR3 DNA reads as TGTGCCTGGAGTGTACGACTAAGAGGATACACTGAAGCTTTCTTT. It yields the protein CAWSVRLRGYTEAFF.

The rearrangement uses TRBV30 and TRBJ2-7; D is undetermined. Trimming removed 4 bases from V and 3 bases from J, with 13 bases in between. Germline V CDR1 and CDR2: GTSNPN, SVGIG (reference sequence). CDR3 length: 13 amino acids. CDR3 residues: CAWTPSSGYEQYF. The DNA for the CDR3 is TGTGCCTGGACCCCCTCCTCCGGCTACGAGCAGTACTTC. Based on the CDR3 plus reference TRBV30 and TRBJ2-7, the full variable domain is SQTIHQWPATLVQPVGSPLSLECTVEGTSNPNLYWYRQAAGRGLQLLFYSVGIGQISSEVPQNLSASRPQDRQFILSSKKLLLSDSGFYLCAWTPSSGYEQYFGPGTRLTVT.

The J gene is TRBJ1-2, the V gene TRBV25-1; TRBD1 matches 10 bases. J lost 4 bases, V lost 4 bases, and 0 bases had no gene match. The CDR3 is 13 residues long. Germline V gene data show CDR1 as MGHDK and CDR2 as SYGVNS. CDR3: CASSGQGAYGYTF. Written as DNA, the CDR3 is TGTGCCAGCAGTGGACAGGGGGCCTATGGCTACACCTTC.

The CDR3 sequence: CASSSFSGSGANVLTF. In DNA form, the CDR3 reads TGTGCCAGCAGCTCCTTTAGCGGGTCTGGGGCCAACGTCCTGACTTTC. The chain is built from TRBV7-6 and TRBJ2-6; 7 bases are a match to TRBD2. CDR1 is SGHVS, CDR2 FNYEAQ, per germline. J gave up 1 base and V 4 bases, and 4 bases lay outside the gene matches. The CDR3 runs 16 residues.